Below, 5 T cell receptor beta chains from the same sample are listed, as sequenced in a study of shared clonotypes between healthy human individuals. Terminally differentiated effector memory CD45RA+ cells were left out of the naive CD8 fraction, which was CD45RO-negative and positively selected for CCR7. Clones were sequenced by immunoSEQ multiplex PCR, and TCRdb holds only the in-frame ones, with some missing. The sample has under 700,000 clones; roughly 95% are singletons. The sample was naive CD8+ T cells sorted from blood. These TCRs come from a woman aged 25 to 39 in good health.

The CDR3 sequence is CATSRDLWASGASTDTQYF. The CDR3 DNA is TGTGCCACCAGCAGAGATCTGTGGGCTAGCGGGGCTAGCACAGATACGCAGTATTTT. The chain recombines TRBV15 with TRBJ2-3; 9 positions agree with TRBD2. Losses at the gene ends were 0 bases for V and 0 bases for J; bases not matched to a gene: 10. The CDR3 length is 19 residues. Germline CDR1 is LNHNV and CDR2 is YYDKDF (reference sequence).

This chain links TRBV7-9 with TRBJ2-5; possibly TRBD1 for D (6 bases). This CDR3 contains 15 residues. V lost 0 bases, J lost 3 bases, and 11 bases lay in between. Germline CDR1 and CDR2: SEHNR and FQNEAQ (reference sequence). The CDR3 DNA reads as TGTGCCAGCAGCTTAGCGACAGGAGTAAAAGAGACCCAGTACTTC. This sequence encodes CASSLATGVKETQYF. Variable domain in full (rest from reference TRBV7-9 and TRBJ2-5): DTGVSQNPRHKITKRGQNVTFRCDPISEHNRLYWYRQTLGQGPEFLTYFQNEAQLEKSRLLSDRFSAERPKGSFSTLEIQRTEQGDSAMYLCASSLATGVKETQYFGPGTRLLVL.

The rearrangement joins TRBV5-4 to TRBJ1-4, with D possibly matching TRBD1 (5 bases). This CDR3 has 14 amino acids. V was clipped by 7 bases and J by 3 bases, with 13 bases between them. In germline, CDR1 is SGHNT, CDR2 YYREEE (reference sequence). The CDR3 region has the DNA TGTGCCAGCGCCCCCGGGGGGGCTAATGAAAAACTGTTTTTT. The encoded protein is CASAPGGANEKLFF.

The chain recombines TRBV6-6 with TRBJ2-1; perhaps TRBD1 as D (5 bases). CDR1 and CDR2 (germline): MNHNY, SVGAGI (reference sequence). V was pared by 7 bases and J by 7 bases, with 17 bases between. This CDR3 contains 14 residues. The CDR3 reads CASIKGLVGNEQFF. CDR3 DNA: TGTGCCAGCATTAAGGGGCTAGTGGGGAATGAGCAGTTCTTC.

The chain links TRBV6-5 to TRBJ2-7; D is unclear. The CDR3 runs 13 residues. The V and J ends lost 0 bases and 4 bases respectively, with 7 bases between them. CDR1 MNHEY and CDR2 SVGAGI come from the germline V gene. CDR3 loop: CASSYSVGYEQYF. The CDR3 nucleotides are TGTGCCAGCAGTTACTCAGTGGGATACGAGCAGTACTTC.